One sample yielded the 15 T cell receptor beta chains listed below, sequenced in a study of T cell responses to AZD1222 COVID-19 vaccine. Generated by immunoSEQ multiplex PCR, the TCRdb table keeps only in-frame clones and is missing some. In the table there are approximately 170,000 clones, roughly 92% of which are singletons. Specimen: peripheral blood, collected 28 days after the second AZD1222 dose. These receptors all come from an adult who received the AZD1222 COVID-19 vaccine.

This clone is a singleton in its sample. The genes are TRBV7-9 and TRBJ1-2; TRBD1 might be the D (6 bases). There are 15 residues in the CDR3. CDR1 and CDR2 from the germline V gene are SEHNR and FQNEAQ (reference sequence). The germline V and J ends were trimmed by 7 bases and 5 bases, with 20 bases remaining between them. The CDR3: CASTLGGGVTYGYTF. The CDR3 DNA follows: TGTGCCAGCACCCTGGGGGGGGGCGTCACTTATGGCTACACCTTC.

This clone is a singleton in its sample. The V and J genes are TRBV5-6 and TRBJ2-1, with 7 positions matching TRBD2. CDR3 size: 13 residues. V lost 0 bases to trimming and J lost 9 bases; unmatched junction nucleotides: 3. CDR1 is SGHDT, CDR2 YYEEEE, per germline. CDR3 amino acids: CASSLGSGTEQFF. The CDR3 DNA sequence: TGTGCCAGCAGCTTGGGGAGCGGGACTGAGCAGTTCTTC.

The rearrangement joins TRBV27 to TRBJ2-1; 7 bases align to TRBD2. This CDR3 has 17 residues. The V gene's germline CDR1 is MNHEY and CDR2 SMNVEV (reference sequence). The V and J ends lost 1 base and 7 bases, in that order; junction bases with no gene match: 13. CDR3 nucleotides: TGTGCCAGCAGTTTATTATGGTCTAGCGGAGTCCTAAATGAGCAGTTCTTC. Translated: CASSLLWSSGVLNEQFF.

This chain joins TRBV5-3 and TRBJ2-7, with TRBD1 matching 10 bases. TRBV5-3 is identified as an open reading frame with a role that is uncertain. There are 14 residues in the CDR3. Trimming removed 7 bases from V and 3 bases from J; junction bases left unmatched: 7. CDR3 nucleotides: TGTGCCAGATCCCTCCGGGACAGGGGCTACGAGCAGTACTTC. Translation gives CARSLRDRGYEQYF.

This clone showed up just once. The gene calls are TRBV7-2 and TRBJ2-2, with 9 nucleotides matching TRBD1. CDR1 is SGHTA and CDR2 is FQGNSA in the germline V gene. Trimming removed 6 bases from V and 7 bases from J; junction bases left unmatched: 9. The CDR3 covers 15 residues. Here the CDR3 reads CASSSGQGRHGELFF. In nucleotides, the CDR3 is TGTGCCAGCAGTTCTGGACAGGGGCGTCACGGGGAGCTGTTTTTT.

This clone showed up just once. This chain joins TRBV24-1 and TRBJ2-1; either TRBD1 or TRBD2 may supply D (5 bases each). V dropped 9 bases and J dropped 3 bases, with 14 bases sitting between them. The CDR3 sequence is 14 residues long. Germline V gene data show CDR1 as KGHDR and CDR2 as SFDVKD. Written as DNA, the CDR3 is TGTGCCACCTCTGGGGCAGGGAGCTACAATGAGCAGTTCTTC. Protein: CATSGAGSYNEQFF.

This clone was counted a single time. This chain links TRBV5-1 with TRBJ2-3; 9 bases are a match to TRBD2. The CDR3 is 15 residues long. In germline, CDR1 is SGHRS, CDR2 YFSETQ. V gave up 2 bases and J gave up 4 bases; unmatched junction bases: 5. Here the CDR3 DNA reads TGCGCCAGCAGCTTCACTTTAGCGGGAGCAGATACGCAGTATTTT. It translates to CASSFTLAGADTQYF.

The chain recombines TRBV7-2 with TRBJ2-7; 10 nucleotides match TRBD2. Germline lookup yields CDR1 SGHTA and CDR2 FQGNSA. Trimming at V came to 5 bases and at J to 3 bases, leaving 7 bases not matched to a gene. The CDR3 is made up of 15 amino acids. The CDR3 protein is CASSPTSGSFYEQYF. CDR3 coding DNA: TGTGCCAGCAGCCCGACTAGCGGGTCTTTCTACGAGCAGTACTTC.

The chain combines TRBV3-1 (or the pseudogene TRBV3-2) with TRBJ1-1; D not resolved. V gave up 5 bases and J gave up 11 bases, with 12 bases separating them. Per germline, CDR1 LGHDT and CDR2 YNNKEL (reference sequence). CDR3 size: 11 residues. The CDR3 reads CASSSGSTAFF. CDR3 DNA sequence: TGTGCCAGCAGCTCGGGGAGTACCGCTTTCTTT.

The chain is built from TRBV5-8 and TRBJ2-2; D not resolved. V was shortened by 4 bases and J by 4 bases, with 17 bases between the two germline ends. Germline CDR1 is SGHTS and CDR2 is YDEGEE. The CDR3 covers 16 residues. The CDR3 loop is CASSPGHSPLTGELFF. CDR3 nucleotides: TGTGCCAGCAGCCCCGGCCACTCGCCACTCACCGGGGAGCTGTTTTTT. The variable domain in full, with the rest retrieved from reference TRBV5-8 and TRBJ2-2, is EAGVTQSPTHLIKTRGQQATLRCSPISGHTSVYWYQQALGLGLQFLLWYDEGEERNRGNFPPRFSGRQFPNYSSELNVNALELEDSALYLCASSPGHSPLTGELFFGEGSRLTVL.

The table lists this clone with a count of one. The V and J genes are TRBV2 and TRBJ1-1, with D possibly TRBD1 on 5 matching bases. Germline V lookup: CDR1 SNHLY, CDR2 FYNNEI. V was trimmed by 4 bases and J by 5 bases, leaving 14 bases between them. This CDR3 is 14 amino acids long. The CDR3 reads CASSASFGGTEAFF. CDR3 DNA: TGTGCCAGCAGTGCTAGTTTTGGGGGAACTGAAGCTTTCTTT.

The rearrangement joins TRBV4-1 to TRBJ2-5; D is unclear. V lost 1 base and J lost 0, with 3 bases in between. Germline V gene data show CDR1 as MGHRA and CDR2 as YSYEKL. This CDR3 is 13 amino acids long. The CDR3 here is CASSQGYQETQYF. The CDR3 DNA reads as TGCGCCAGCAGCCAAGGGTACCAAGAGACCCAGTACTTC.

In this sample, this clone turned up once. This sequence joins TRBV2 and TRBJ1-2, with TRBD1 identical over 9 bases. The CDR3 consists of 16 residues. Looked up from germline, CDR1 is SNHLY and CDR2 is FYNNEI. V lost 5 bases and J lost 2; bases outside the gene matches: 9. This CDR3 reads CASSKRRDRENYGYTF. The CDR3 DNA follows: TGTGCCAGCAGTAAAAGGCGGGACAGGGAAAACTATGGCTACACCTTC. Combining the CDR3 with reference TRBV2 and TRBJ1-2 gives the whole variable domain EPEVTQTPSHQVTQMGQEVILRCVPISNHLYFYWYRQILGQKVEFLVSFYNNEISEKSEIFDDQFSVERPDGSNFTLKIRSTKLEDSAMYFCASSKRRDRENYGYTFGSGTRLTVV.

This clone appeared a single time. The gene calls are TRBV25-1 and TRBJ1-5; possible D gene TRBD1, 5 bases. The ends were cut back, 4 bases at V and 7 bases at J, with 11 bases in the middle. This CDR3 is built from 13 residues. From germline, CDR1 is MGHDK and CDR2 SYGVNS. The CDR3 sequence is CASSGGEGQPQHF. The CDR3 nucleotides read TGTGCCAGCAGTGGAGGGGAGGGGCAGCCCCAGCATTTT.

This clone has only one observation. The chain combines TRBV4-1 with TRBJ1-1; D not certain. The CDR3 has 14 amino acids. The ends were cut back, 3 bases at V and 0 bases at J, with 8 bases in the middle. Germline V gene lookup returns CDR1 MGHRA and CDR2 YSYEKL. The chain's CDR3 is CASSHATLNTEAFF. CDR3 sequence (DNA): TGCGCCAGCAGCCATGCAACATTGAACACTGAAGCTTTCTTT.